The rows below give T cell receptor beta chains drawn from one sample of a study of blood T cells in healthy people across ages. TCRdb re-called the 5' RACE reads through MiXCR, storing one row per CDR3 protein. The sample consists of about 970,000 distinct CDR3 sequences, roughly half of them appearing once. Specimen: blood. These receptor sequences come from a woman aged 60-75 years in good health. The CDR3 runs from the conserved cysteine through the conserved F or W. A D gene is named only where the DNA matches it firmly. Size is omitted from some rows. Given values are once, few, many or a class for expanded clones.

j_call d_call clone_size cdr3_length v_call cdr3_nt cdr3_aa
TRBJ1-1 TRBD1 - 17 TRBV6-1 TGTGCCAGCAGGTCACCGGGACAGGGGGCGACCTCGGCTGAAGCTTTCTTT CASRSPGQGATSAEAFF
TRBJ2-7 - many 10 TRBV28 TGTGCCAGCGGCAGGTACGAGCAGTACTTC CASGRYEQYF
TRBJ1-5 - - 14 TRBV12-3/TRBV12-4 TGTGCCAGCAGTTTAAGGGCAGTTGGTCAGCCCCAGCATTTT CASSLRAVGQPQHF
TRBJ2-7 - - 15 TRBV25-1 TGTGCCTGCAGCCAGTCCGGGACCAGCAACTACGAGCAGTACTTC CACSQSGTSNYEQYF
TRBJ2-5 TRBD2 - 17 TRBV6-5 TGTGCCAGCAGTTACTCATTAATAGCGGGAGCGGGTGAGACCCAGTACTTC CASSYSLIAGAGETQYF
TRBJ2-5 TRBD1 - 14 TRBV20-1 TGCAGTGCTGCCCACACAGGGGTTCAAGAGACCCAGTACTTC CSAAHTGVQETQYF
TRBJ1-1 - - 14 TRBV12-3/TRBV12-4 TGTGCCAGCATCGCAGACATAGTGAACACTGAAGCTTTCTTT CASIADIVNTEAFF
TRBJ2-7 - - 11 TRBV29-1 TGCAGCGTTGTTCTAAGCTACGAGCAGTACTTC CSVVLSYEQYF
TRBJ2-5 - few 14 TRBV10-3 TGTGCCATCAGTGTCGCAGGACGCCAAGAGACCCAGTACTTC CAISVAGRQETQYF
TRBJ2-5 - few 13 TRBV29-1 TGCACCCCTCCCAATGGGGGGCGAGAGACCCAGTACTTC CTPPNGGRETQYF
TRBJ2-7 - few 17 TRBV7-2 TGTGCCAGCAGCTACTCCCGACTAGGACCCACGAGCTACGAGCAGTACTTC CASSYSRLGPTSYEQYF
TRBJ2-1 - few 13 TRBV29-1 TGCAGCGTTGGTTCTCAAAACCGTAATGAGCAGTTCTTC CSVGSQNRNEQFF
TRBJ2-7 TRBD2 many 13 TRBV28 TGTGCCAGCACCTCCGGGACTAGGTGGGAGCAGTACTTC CASTSGTRWEQYF
TRBJ2-7 TRBD1 - 14 TRBV7-2 TGTGCCAGCAGCGTGGGACAGGGGGTCAACGAGCAGTACTTC CASSVGQGVNEQYF
TRBJ1-4 TRBD1 once 15 TRBV27 TGTGCCAGCAGGCCCTACAGGGGAACTAATGAAAAACTGTTTTTT CASRPYRGTNEKLFF
TRBJ1-5 TRBD1 - 16 TRBV4-1 TGCGCCAGCAGCCAGAAGATGACAGGGCGGATTCAGCCCCAGCATTTT CASSQKMTGRIQPQHF
TRBJ1-2 - few 18 TRBV3-1 TGTGCCAGCAGCCAAGAATCGAGACGGAGGATTTCTAACTATGGCTACACCTTC CASSQESRRRISNYGYTF
TRBJ2-1 TRBD2 - 18 TRBV2 TGTGCCAGCAGACCCTTCTCCTCCTCTAGCGGGAGTTTCCGTGAGCAGTTCTTC CASRPFSSSSGSFREQFF
TRBJ1-5 - - 14 TRBV28 TGTGCCAGCACCCGCGGGGGAAGCAATCAGCCCCAGCATTTT CASTRGGSNQPQHF